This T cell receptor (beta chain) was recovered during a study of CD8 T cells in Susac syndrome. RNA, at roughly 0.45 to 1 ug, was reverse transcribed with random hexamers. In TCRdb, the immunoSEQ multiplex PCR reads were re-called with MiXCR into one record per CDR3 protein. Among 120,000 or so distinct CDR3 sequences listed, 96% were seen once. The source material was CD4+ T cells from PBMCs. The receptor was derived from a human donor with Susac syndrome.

In DNA, the CDR3 is TGTGCCAGCAGTGATGGGACAGGGGCCAACACCGGGGAGCTGTTTTTT. This codes for CASSDGTGANTGELFF. The chain carries TRBV2 and TRBJ2-2, with TRBD1 identical over 10 bases. The CDR3 is 16 amino acids. In germline, CDR1 is SNHLY, CDR2 FYNNEI. J gave up 2 bases and V 3 bases, and 3 bases lay outside the gene matches.